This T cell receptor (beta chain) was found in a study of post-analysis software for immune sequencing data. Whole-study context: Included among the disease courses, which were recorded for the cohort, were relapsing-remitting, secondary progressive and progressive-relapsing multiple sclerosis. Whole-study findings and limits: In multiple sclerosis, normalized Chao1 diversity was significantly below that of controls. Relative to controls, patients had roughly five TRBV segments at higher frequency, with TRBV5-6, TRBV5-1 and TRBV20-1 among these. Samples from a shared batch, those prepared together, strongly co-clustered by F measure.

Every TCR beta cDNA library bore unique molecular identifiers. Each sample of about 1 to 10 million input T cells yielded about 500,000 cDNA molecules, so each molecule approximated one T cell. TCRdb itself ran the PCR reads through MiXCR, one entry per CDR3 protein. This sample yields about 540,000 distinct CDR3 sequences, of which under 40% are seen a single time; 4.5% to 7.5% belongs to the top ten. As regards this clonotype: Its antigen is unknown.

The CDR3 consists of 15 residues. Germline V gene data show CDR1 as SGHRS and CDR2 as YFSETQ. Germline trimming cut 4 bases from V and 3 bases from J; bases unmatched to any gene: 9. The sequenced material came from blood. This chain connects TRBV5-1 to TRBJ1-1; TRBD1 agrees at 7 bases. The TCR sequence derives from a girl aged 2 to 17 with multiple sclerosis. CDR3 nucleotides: TGCGCCAGCAGCGGTCAGGGGGACGGGGACACTGAAGCTTTCTTT. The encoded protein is CASSGQGDGDTEAFF. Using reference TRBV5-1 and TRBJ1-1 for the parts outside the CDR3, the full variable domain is KAGVTQTPRYLIKTRGQQVTLSCSPISGHRSVSWYQQTPGQGLQFLFEYFSETQRNKGNFPGRFSGRQFSNSRSEMNVSTLELGDSALYLCASSGQGDGDTEAFFGQGTRLTVV.